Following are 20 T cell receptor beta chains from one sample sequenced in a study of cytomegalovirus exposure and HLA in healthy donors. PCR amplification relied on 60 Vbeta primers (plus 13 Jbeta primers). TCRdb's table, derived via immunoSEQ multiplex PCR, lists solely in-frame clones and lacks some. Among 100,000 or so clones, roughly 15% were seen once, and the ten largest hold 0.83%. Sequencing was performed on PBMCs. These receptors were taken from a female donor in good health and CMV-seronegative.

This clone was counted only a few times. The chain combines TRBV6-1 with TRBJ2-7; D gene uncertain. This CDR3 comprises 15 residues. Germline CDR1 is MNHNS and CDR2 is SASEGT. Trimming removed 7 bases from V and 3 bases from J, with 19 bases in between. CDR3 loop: CASTEARGWFYEQYF. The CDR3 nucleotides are TGTGCCAGCACCGAAGCCCGCGGCTGGTTCTACGAGCAGTACTTC.

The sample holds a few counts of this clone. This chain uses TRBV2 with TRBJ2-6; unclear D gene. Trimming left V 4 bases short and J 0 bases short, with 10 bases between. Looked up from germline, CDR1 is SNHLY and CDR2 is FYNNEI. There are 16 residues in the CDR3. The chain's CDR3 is CASSVLFGSGANVLTF. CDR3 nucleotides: TGTGCCAGCAGTGTTCTATTCGGCTCTGGGGCCAACGTCCTGACTTTC. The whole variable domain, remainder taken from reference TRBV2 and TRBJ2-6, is EPEVTQTPSHQVTQMGQEVILRCVPISNHLYFYWYRQILGQKVEFLVSFYNNEISEKSEIFDDQFSVERPDGSNFTLKIRSTKLEDSAMYFCASSVLFGSGANVLTFGAGSRLTVL.

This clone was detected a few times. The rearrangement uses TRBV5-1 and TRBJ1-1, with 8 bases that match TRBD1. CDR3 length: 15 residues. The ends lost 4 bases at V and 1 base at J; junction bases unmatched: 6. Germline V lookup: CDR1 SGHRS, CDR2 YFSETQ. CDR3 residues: CASSDRGPQNTEAFF. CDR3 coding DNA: TGCGCCAGCAGCGACAGGGGCCCCCAGAACACTGAAGCTTTCTTT.

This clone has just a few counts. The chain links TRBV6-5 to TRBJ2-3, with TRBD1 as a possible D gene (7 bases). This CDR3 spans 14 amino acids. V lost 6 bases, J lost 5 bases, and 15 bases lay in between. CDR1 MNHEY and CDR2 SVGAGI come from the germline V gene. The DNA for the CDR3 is TGTGCCAGCAGCCGCGGACAGGAGGGAGATACGCAGTATTTT. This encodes CASSRGQEGDTQYF.

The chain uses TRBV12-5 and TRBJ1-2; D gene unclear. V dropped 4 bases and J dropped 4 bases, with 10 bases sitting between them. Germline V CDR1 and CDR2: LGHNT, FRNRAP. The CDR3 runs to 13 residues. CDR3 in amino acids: CASGSDTLYGYTF. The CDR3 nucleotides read TGTGCTAGTGGTTCCGACACCCTCTATGGCTACACCTTC.

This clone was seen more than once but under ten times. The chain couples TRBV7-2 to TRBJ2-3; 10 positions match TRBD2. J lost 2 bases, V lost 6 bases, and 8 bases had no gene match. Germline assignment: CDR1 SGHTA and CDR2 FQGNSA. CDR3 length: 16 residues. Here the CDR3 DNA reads TGTGCCAGCAGAGGGCGGACTAGCGGTTACACAGATACGCAGTATTTT. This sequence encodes CASRGRTSGYTDTQYF.

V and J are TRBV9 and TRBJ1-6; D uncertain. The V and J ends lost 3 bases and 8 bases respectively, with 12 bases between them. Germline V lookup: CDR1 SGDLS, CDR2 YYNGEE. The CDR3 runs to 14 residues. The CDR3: CASSAQLGHSPLHF. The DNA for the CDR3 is TGTGCCAGCAGCGCCCAATTGGGCCATTCACCCCTCCACTTT.

CDR3 DNA sequence: TGCGCCAGCAGCTTAACCGGGACAGAAGCTTTCTTT. Translated, it gives CASSLTGTEAFF. The rearrangement links TRBV5-1 to TRBJ1-1; possibly TRBD1 for D (6 bases). The V gene's germline CDR1 is SGHRS and CDR2 YFSETQ. Trimming pared 2 bases from V and 8 bases from J, leaving 10 bases between. The CDR3 consists of 12 residues.

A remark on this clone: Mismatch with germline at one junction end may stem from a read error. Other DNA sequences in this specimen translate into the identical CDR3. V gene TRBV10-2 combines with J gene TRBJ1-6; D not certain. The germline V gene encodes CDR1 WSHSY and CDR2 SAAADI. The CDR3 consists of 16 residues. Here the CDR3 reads CASSDSGSSYNSPLHF. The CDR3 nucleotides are TGCGCAAGCAGTGACTCCGGGAGCTCCTATAATTCACCCCTCCACTTT.

CDR3 region: CASSLFRYNEQFF. Here the CDR3 DNA reads TGTGCCAGCAGCTTATTCAGATACAATGAGCAGTTCTTC. V is TRBV5-6 and J is TRBJ2-1; D is ambiguous. The CDR3 has 13 amino acids. Germline V gives CDR1 SGHDT, CDR2 YYEEEE. Trimming removed 2 bases from V and 4 bases from J, with 7 bases in between.

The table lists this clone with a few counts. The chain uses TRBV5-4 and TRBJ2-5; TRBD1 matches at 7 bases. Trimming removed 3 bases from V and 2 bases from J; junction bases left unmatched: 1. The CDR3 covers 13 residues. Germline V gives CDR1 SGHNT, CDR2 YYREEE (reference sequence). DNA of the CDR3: TGTGCCAGCAGCTCGGGACAGCAAGAGACCCAGTACTTC. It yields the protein CASSSGQQETQYF.

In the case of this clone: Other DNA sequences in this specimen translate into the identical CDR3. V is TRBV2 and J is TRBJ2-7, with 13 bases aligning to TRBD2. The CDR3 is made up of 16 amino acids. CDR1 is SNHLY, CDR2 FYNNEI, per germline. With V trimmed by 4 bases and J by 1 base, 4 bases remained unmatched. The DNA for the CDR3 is TGTGCCAGCAGTGTTCGGACTAGCGGGAGTTCCTACGAGCAGTACTTC. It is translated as CASSVRTSGSSYEQYF. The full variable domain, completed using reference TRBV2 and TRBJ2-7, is EPEVTQTPSHQVTQMGQEVILRCVPISNHLYFYWYRQILGQKVEFLVSFYNNEISEKSEIFDDQFSVERPDGSNFTLKIRSTKLEDSAMYFCASSVRTSGSSYEQYFGPGTRLTVT.

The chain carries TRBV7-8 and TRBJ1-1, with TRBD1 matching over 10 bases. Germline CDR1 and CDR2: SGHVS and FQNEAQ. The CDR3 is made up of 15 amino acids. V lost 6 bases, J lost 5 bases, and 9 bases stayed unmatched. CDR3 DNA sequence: TGTGCCAGCAGTCTGACAGGGGGCGAGGTGACTGAAGCTTTCTTT. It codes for CASSLTGGEVTEAFF.

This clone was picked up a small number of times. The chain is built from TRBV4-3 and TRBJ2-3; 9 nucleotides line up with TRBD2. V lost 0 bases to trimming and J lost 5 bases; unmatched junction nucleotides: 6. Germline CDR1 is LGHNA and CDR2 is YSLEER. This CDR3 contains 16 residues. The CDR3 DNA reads TGCGCCAGCAGCCAAGAGGCTAGCGGGGTGGTAGATACGCAGTATTTT. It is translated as CASSQEASGVVDTQYF.

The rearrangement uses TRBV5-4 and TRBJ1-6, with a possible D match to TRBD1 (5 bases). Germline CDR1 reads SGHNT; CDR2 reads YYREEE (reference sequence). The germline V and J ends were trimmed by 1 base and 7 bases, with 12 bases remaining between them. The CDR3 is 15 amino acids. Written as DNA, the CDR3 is TGTGCCAGCAGCTTGCAGGGTCAGATGAATTCACCCCTCCACTTT. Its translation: CASSLQGQMNSPLHF.

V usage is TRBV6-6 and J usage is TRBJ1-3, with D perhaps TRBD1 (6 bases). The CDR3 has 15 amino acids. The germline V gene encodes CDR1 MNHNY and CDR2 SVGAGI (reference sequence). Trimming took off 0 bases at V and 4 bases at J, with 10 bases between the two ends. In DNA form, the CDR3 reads TGTGCCAGCAGTTACTCGGACAGCAGAGGAAACACCATATATTTT. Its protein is CASSYSDSRGNTIYF.

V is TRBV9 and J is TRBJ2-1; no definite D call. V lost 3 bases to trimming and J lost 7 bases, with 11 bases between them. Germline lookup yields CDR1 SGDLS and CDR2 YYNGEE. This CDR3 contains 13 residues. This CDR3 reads CASSDIVANEQFF. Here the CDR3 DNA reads TGTGCCAGCAGCGATATAGTAGCAAATGAGCAGTTCTTC.

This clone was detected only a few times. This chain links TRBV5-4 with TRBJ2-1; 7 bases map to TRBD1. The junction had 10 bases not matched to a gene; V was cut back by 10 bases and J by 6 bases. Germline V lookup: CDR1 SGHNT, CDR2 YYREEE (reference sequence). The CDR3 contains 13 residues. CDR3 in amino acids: CAVRWDRANEQFF. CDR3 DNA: TGTGCCGTCCGATGGGACAGAGCCAATGAGCAGTTCTTC.

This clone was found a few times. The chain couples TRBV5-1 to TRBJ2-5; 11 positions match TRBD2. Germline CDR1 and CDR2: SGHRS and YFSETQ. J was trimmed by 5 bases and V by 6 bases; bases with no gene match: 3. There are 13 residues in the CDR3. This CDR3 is CASMTSGVETQYF. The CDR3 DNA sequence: TGCGCCAGCATGACTAGCGGGGTCGAGACCCAGTACTTC.

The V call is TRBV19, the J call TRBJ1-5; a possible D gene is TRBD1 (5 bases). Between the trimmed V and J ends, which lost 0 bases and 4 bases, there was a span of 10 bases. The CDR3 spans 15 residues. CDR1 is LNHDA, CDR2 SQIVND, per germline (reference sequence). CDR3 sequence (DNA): TGTGCCAGTAGTATAGATCTAGGGGAAAATCAGCCCCAGCATTTT. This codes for CASSIDLGENQPQHF. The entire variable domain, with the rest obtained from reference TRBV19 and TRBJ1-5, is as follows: DGGITQSPKYLFRKEGQNVTLSCEQNLNHDAMYWYRQDPGQGLRLIYYSQIVNDFQKGDIAEGYSVSREKKESFPLTVTSAQKNPTAFYLCASSIDLGENQPQHFGDGTRLSIL.